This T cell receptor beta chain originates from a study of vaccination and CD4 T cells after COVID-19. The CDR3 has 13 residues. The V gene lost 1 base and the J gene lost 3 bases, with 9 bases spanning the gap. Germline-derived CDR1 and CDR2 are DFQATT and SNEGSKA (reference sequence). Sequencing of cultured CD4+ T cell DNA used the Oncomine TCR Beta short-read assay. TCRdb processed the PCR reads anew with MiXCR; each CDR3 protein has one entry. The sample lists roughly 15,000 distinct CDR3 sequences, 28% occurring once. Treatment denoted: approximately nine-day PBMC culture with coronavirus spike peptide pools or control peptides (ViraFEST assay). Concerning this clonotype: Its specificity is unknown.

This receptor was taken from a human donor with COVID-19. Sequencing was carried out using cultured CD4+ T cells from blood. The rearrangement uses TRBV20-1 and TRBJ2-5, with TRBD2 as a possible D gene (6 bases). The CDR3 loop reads CSARVGGKETQYF. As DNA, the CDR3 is TGCAGTGCTAGAGTTGGAGGGAAAGAGACCCAGTACTTC.